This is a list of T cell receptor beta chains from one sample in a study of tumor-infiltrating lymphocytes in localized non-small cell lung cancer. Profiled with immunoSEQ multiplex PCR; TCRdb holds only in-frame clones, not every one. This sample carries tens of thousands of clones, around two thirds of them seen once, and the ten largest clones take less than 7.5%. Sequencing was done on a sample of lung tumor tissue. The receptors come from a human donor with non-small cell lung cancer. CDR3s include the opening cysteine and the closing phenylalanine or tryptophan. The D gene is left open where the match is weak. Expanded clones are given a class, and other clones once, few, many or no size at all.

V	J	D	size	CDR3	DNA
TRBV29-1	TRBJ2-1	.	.	CSVESRTHNEQFF	TGCAGCGTTGAGTCCCGGACGCACAATGAGCAGTTCTTC
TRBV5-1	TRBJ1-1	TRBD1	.	CASSFEAGGAGRTEAFF	TGCGCCAGCAGCTTTGAAGCAGGGGGCGCAGGCCGGACTGAAGCTTTCTTT
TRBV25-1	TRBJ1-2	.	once	CASSSAQGYGYTF	TGTGCCAGCAGTTCGGCTCAGGGCTATGGCTACACCTTC
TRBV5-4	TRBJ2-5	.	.	CASSSPLQETQYF	TGTGCCAGCAGCTCCCCCCTACAAGAGACCCAGTACTTC
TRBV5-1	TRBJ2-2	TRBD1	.	CASSPGTANTGELFF	TGCGCCAGCAGCCCGGGGACAGCGAACACCGGGGAGCTGTTTTTT
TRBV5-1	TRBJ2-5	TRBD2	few	CASSLEGTSGWETQYF	TGCGCCAGCAGCTTGGAGGGGACTAGCGGATGGGAGACCCAGTACTTC
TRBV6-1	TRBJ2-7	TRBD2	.	CASRKGTRQYF	TGTGCCAGCAGAAAAGGGACTAGACAGTACTTC
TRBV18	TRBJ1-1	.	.	CASSPPLSNTEAFF	TGTGCCAGCTCACCCCCCCTCTCCAACACTGAAGCTTTCTTT
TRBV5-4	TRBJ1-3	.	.	CASSLGPSSGNTIYF	TGTGCCAGCAGCTTGGGGCCGAGCTCTGGAAACACCATATATTTT
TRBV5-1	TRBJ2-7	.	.	CASSPAGGTYEQYF	TGCGCCAGCAGCCCTGCTGGGGGTACCTACGAGCAGTACTTC
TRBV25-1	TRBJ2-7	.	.	CASSAIGTMGEQYF	TGTGCCAGCAGTGCTATTGGCACGATGGGTGAGCAGTACTTC
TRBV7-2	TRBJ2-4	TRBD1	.	CASSPRVRTGVDIQYF	TGTGCCAGCAGCCCGAGGGTCCGGACAGGGGTTGACATTCAGTACTTC
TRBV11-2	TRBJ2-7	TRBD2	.	CASSPPAGREGEQYF	TGTGCCAGCAGCCCACCTGCGGGCAGGGAGGGCGAGCAGTACTTC
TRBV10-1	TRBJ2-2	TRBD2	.	CASSEWSAGAGELFF	TGCGCCAGCAGTGAGTGGTCAGCGGGGGCCGGGGAGCTGTTTTTT
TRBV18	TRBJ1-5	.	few	CASSPGAGARNQPQHF	TGTGCCAGCTCACCTGGCGCAGGGGCGCGCAATCAGCCCCAGCATTTT
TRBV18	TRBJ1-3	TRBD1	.	CASSMGTGSAGNTIYF	TGTGCCAGCTCTATGGGGACAGGGTCCGCCGGAAACACCATATATTTT
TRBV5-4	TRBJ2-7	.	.	CASSQAGRYEQYF	TGTGCCAGCAGTCAGGCAGGGCGCTACGAGCAGTACTTC
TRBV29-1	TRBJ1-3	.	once	CSVGLPGNTIYF	TGCAGCGTTGGGCTCCCTGGAAACACCATATATTTT
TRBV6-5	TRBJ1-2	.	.	CASSDPQGSYGYTF	TGTGCCAGCAGTGACCCCCAGGGTAGCTATGGCTACACCTTC
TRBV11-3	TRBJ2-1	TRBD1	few	CASHRGTYNEQFF	TGTGCCAGCCACAGGGGGACCTACAATGAGCAGTTCTTC
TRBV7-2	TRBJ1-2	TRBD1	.	CASSTNSGGYGYTF	TGTGCCAGCAGCACCAATTCAGGGGGCTATGGCTACACCTTC
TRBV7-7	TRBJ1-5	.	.	CASSSRGGRANQPQHF	TGTGCCAGCAGCTCCAGAGGGGGTCGGGCCAATCAGCCCCAGCATTTT
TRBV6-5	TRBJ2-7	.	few	CASKTETFSYEQYF	TGTGCCAGCAAGACAGAGACTTTCTCCTACGAGCAGTACTTC
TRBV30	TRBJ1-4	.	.	CAWSAGGGTNEKLFF	TGTGCCTGGAGCGCTGGAGGGGGTACTAATGAAAAACTGTTTTTT
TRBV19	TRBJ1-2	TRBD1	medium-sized	CASSMRQGTDYGYTF	TGTGCCAGTAGTATGAGACAGGGGACTGACTATGGCTACACCTTC
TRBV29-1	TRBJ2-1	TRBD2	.	CSVEPGGGLSEQFF	TGCAGCGTTGAACCGGGCGGGGGACTGAGTGAGCAGTTCTTC
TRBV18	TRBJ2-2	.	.	CASSPYTGDTGELFF	TGTGCCAGCTCACCTTACACCGGAGACACCGGGGAGCTGTTTTTT
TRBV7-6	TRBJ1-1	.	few	CASSLRVRAEAFF	TGTGCCAGCAGCTTAAGGGTGAGGGCTGAAGCTTTCTTT
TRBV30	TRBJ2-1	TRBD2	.	CAWRGGGAHNEQFF	TGTGCCTGGAGAGGCGGGGGGGCCCACAATGAGCAGTTCTTC
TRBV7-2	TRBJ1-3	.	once	CASSLETLGNTIYF	TGTGCCAGCAGCTTAGAGACACTTGGAAACACCATATATTTT
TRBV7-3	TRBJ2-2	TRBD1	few	CASSSTGLTGELFF	TGTGCCAGCAGCTCGACAGGGTTAACCGGGGAGCTGTTTTTT
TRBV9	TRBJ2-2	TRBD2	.	CASSEGLAGDRYGGELFF	TGTGCCAGCAGCGAGGGACTAGCGGGGGACCGTTACGGCGGGGAGCTGTTTTTT
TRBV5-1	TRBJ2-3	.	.	CASSLGVDTQYF	TGCGCCAGCAGCTTGGGGGTCGATACGCAGTATTTT
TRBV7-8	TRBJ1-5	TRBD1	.	CASSPGLTGGNQPQHF	TGTGCCAGCAGCCCCGGGTTGACAGGGGGCAATCAGCCCCAGCATTTT
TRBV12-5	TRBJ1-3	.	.	CASGPLQWGPGNTIYF	TGTGCTAGTGGTCCCCTCCAGTGGGGGCCTGGAAACACCATATATTTT
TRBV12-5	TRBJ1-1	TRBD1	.	CASGQTPGGASGTEAFF	TGTGCTAGTGGTCAGACCCCAGGGGGCGCATCGGGCACTGAAGCTTTCTTT
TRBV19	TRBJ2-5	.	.	CASRDHTLETQYF	TGTGCCAGTAGGGACCACACCTTGGAGACCCAGTACTTC
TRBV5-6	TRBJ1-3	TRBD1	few	CASSFGDRTGMSGNTIYF	TGTGCCAGCAGCTTTGGGGATAGGACAGGGATGTCTGGAAACACCATATATTTT
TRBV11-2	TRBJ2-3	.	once	CASSLISRGRWDTQYF	TGTGCCAGCAGCTTAATATCGCGGGGGCGCTGGGATACGCAGTATTTT
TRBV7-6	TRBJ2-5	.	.	CASSLFAALQETQYF	TGTGCCAGCAGCTTATTTGCGGCGCTCCAAGAGACCCAGTACTTC
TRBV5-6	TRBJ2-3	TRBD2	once	CASSFSGGTDTQYF	TGTGCCAGCAGCTTTAGCGGGGGCACAGATACGCAGTATTTT
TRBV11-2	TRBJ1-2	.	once	CASSLDSVLPNYGYTF	TGTGCCAGCAGCTTAGATTCCGTTCTACCTAACTATGGCTACACCTTC
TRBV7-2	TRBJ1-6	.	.	CASMGGSYNSPLHF	TGTGCCAGCATGGGGGGTTCCTATAATTCACCCCTCCACTTT
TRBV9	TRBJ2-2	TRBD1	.	CASSVVGTGGTGELFF	TGTGCCAGCAGCGTAGTGGGGACAGGGGGCACCGGGGAGCTGTTTTTT
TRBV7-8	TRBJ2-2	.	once	CASSLVPEPGELFF	TGTGCCAGCAGCTTAGTACCCGAACCCGGGGAGCTGTTTTTT
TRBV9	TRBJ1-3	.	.	CASSPGREQPLSSGNTIYF	TGTGCCAGCAGCCCCGGAAGAGAGCAGCCCCTGAGCTCTGGAAACACCATATATTTT
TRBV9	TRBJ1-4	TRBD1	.	CASSGTGVGKLFF	TGTGCCAGCAGCGGGACAGGGGTGGGAAAACTGTTTTTT
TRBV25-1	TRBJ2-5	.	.	CASSYMGEVAETQYF	TGTGCCAGCAGTTATATGGGGGAGGTGGCAGAGACCCAGTACTTC
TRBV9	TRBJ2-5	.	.	CASSVRGVGPRGETQYF	TGTGCCAGCAGCGTAAGGGGGGTAGGGCCCCGAGGAGAGACCCAGTACTTC
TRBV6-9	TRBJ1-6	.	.	CASVTDSWGGSYNSPLHF	TGTGCCAGCGTTACAGACAGCTGGGGGGGATCCTATAATTCACCCCTCCACTTT
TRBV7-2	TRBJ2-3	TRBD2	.	CASSPAAGGGGTQYF	TGTGCCAGCAGCCCTGCGGCGGGGGGCGGGGGTACGCAGTATTTT
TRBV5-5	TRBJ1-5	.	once	CASSPDPNSNQPQHF	TGTGCCAGCAGCCCCGACCCTAATAGCAATCAGCCCCAGCATTTT
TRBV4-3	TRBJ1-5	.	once	CASSPKFGSNQPQHF	TGCGCCAGCAGCCCGAAATTTGGTAGCAATCAGCCCCAGCATTTT
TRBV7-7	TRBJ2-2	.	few	CASSPRGETGELFF	TGTGCCAGCAGCCCTAGGGGAGAGACCGGGGAGCTGTTTTTT
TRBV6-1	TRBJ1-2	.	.	CASSEYPQGSYGYTF	TGTGCCAGCAGTGAATACCCACAGGGATCCTATGGCTACACCTTC
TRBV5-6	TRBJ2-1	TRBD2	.	CASSFLVAGGPGQFF	TGTGCCAGCAGCTTTTTAGTAGCGGGGGGGCCCGGGCAGTTCTTC
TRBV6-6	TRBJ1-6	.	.	CASSYSIQGNSPLHF	TGTGCCAGCAGTTACTCGATTCAGGGGAATTCACCCCTCCACTTT
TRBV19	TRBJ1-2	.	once	CASSEGSGLGYTF	TGTGCCAGTAGTGAGGGGTCGGGGCTTGGCTACACCTTC
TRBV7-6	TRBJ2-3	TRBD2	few	CASSLEAGSTQYF	TGTGCCAGCAGCTTGGAAGCGGGGTCTACGCAGTATTTT
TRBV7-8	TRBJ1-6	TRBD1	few	CASSLAIRDRENSPLHF	TGTGCCAGCAGCTTGGCGATCCGGGACAGGGAGAATTCACCCCTCCACTTT